This T cell receptor beta chain was profiled in a study of CD8+ T cells in alopecia areata. Study results and limitations: Scalp and blood samples kept many expanded lesional clones throughout tofacitinib.

Extracted from the samples, RNA was reverse transcribed into cDNA to serve as the sequencing template. Only in-frame clones appear in the TCRdb table, and some are missing; sequencing was by immunoSEQ multiplex PCR. This table has about 210,000 clones, less than 50% appearing once. This CDR3 spans 16 amino acids. Trimming shortened V by 3 bases and J by 3 bases, and 18 bases separated the two germline ends. Germline values: CDR1 SNHLY, CDR2 FYNNEI. With respect to this clone: Its antigen is unidentified.

Treatment noted: oral pan-JAK inhibitor, 5-10 mg twice daily. The rearrangement joins TRBV2 to TRBJ2-7; perhaps TRBD2 as D (5 bases). The sample consisted of CD4+ T cells sorted from blood, taken between weeks 36 and 40, from a patient treated with tofacitinib. The source is a human donor with alopecia areata. The CDR3 DNA reads TGTGCCAGCAGTGATCGGGTTGCTAGCAGAAACTACGAGCAGTACTTC. Encoded protein: CASSDRVASRNYEQYF.